This passage covers 18 T cell receptor beta chains from one sample sequenced in a study of blood T cell repertoires in COVID-19. Generated by immunoSEQ multiplex PCR, the TCRdb table keeps only in-frame clones and is missing some. In the table there are around 270,000 clones, roughly 84% of which are singletons. The source material was peripheral blood. These receptors all come from a woman between 40 and 55 years old who had recovered from COVID-19.

V and J are TRBV7-7 and TRBJ2-5, with 9 positions matching TRBD2. The germline CDR1 and CDR2 sequences are SSHAT and FNYEAQ (reference sequence). After removal of 1 base from V and 3 bases from J, the junction contained 6 bases not matched to a gene. This CDR3 has 16 amino acids. CDR3 sequence (DNA): TGTGCCAGCAGCTTAGGTGTCTTAGCGGGGGAAGAGACCCAGTACTTC. This translates into CASSLGVLAGEETQYF. The full variable domain, with the rest looked up from reference TRBV7-7 and TRBJ2-5, is GAGVSQSPRYKVTKRGQDVTLRCDPISSHATLYWYQQALGQGPEFLTYFNYEAQPDKSGLPSDRFSAERPEGSISTLTIQRTEQRDSAMYRCASSLGVLAGEETQYFGPGTRLLVL.

The chain is built from TRBV5-4 and TRBJ1-2; 7 bases align to TRBD1. Germline trimming cut 4 bases from V and 4 bases from J; bases unmatched to any gene: 1. This CDR3 contains 12 residues. Germline loops: CDR1 SGHNT, CDR2 YYREEE (reference sequence). The CDR3 sequence is CASSDRAYGYTF. The DNA of the CDR3 is TGTGCCAGCAGCGACAGGGCCTATGGCTACACCTTC.

The V call is TRBV28, the J call TRBJ1-6; D not resolved. The V gene lost 5 bases and the J gene lost 7 bases, with 15 bases spanning the gap. This CDR3 contains 15 residues. Germline V lookup: CDR1 MDHEN, CDR2 SYDVKM. The CDR3 reads CASSSSGRQNSPLHF. The DNA of the CDR3 is TGTGCCAGCAGTAGTAGTGGGAGGCAGAATTCACCCCTCCACTTT.

This chain joins TRBV19 and TRBJ1-5; 9 bases are shared with TRBD1. Per the germline V gene, CDR1 is LNHDA and CDR2 is SQIVND (reference sequence). V lost 4 bases, J lost 0 bases, and 7 bases stayed unmatched. This CDR3 spans 17 amino acids. This CDR3 is CASSKTGGRSSNQPQHF. The CDR3 nucleotides read TGTGCCAGTAGTAAGACAGGGGGTCGATCTAGCAATCAGCCCCAGCATTTT.

The rearrangement links TRBV9 to TRBJ1-1, with TRBD1 matching over 7 bases. Germline V gives CDR1 SGDLS, CDR2 YYNGEE. This CDR3 is 14 amino acids long. V trimming: 4 bases; J trimming: 1 base; junction bases outside the gene matches: 4. CDR3 sequence: CASSRTGRNTEAFF. In nucleotides, the CDR3 is TGTGCCAGCAGCAGGACAGGCCGGAACACTGAAGCTTTCTTT.

The chain carries TRBV12-3 or TRBV12-4 and TRBJ2-5, with 9 positions matching TRBD2. The J segment lost 5 bases and the V segment lost 6 bases, leaving 4 bases of the junction unmatched. This CDR3 is 13 amino acids long. The CDR3, as DNA: TGTGCCAGCAGGGTTAGCGGGGGCGAGACCCAGTACTTC. It is translated as CASRVSGGETQYF.

The chain has TRBV6-5 and TRBJ2-5; 15 bases fit TRBD2. Germline loops: CDR1 MNHEY, CDR2 SVGAGI. CDR3 size: 16 residues. The ends lost 2 bases at V and 6 bases at J; junction bases unmatched: 4. CDR3: CASSYTGLAGGKTQYF. The CDR3 bases are TGTGCCAGCAGTTACACGGGACTAGCGGGGGGAAAGACCCAGTACTTC.

The count of this clone is one. The V and J genes are TRBV7-3 and TRBJ2-3, with 12 nucleotides matching TRBD2. The CDR3 loop spans 15 amino acids. The V segment lost 5 bases and the J segment 6 bases; nucleotides outside the gene matches: 6. Germline V gene data show CDR1 as SGHTA and CDR2 as FQGTGA. CDR3 sequence (DNA): TGTGCCAGCAGCCCCACTAGCGGGGGGCTGGATACGCAGTATTTT. Its protein product is CASSPTSGGLDTQYF.

The V gene is TRBV6-2 or TRBV6-3, the J gene TRBJ2-1; D possibly corresponds to TRBD1 (6 bases). This CDR3 region has 14 residues. CDR1 is MNHEY, CDR2 SVGEGT, per germline. V was trimmed by 6 bases and J by 0 bases, leaving 9 bases between them. CDR3 DNA: TGTGCCAGCAGCCCGGACAGCTCCTACAATGAGCAGTTCTTC. Translating it yields CASSPDSSYNEQFF.

The V and J genes are TRBV13 and TRBJ2-3, with D possibly being TRBD2 (6 bases). The CDR3 loop spans 16 amino acids. V lost 0 bases and J 2 bases, leaving 12 bases between the germline ends. CDR1 PRHDT and CDR2 FYEKMQ come from the germline V gene (reference sequence). The CDR3: CASSLGGGTFTDTQYF. In DNA, the CDR3 is TGTGCCAGCAGCTTAGGCGGAGGGACCTTCACAGATACGCAGTATTTT. Looking up the rest from reference TRBV13 and TRBJ2-3 gives the full variable domain: AAGVIQSPRHLIKEKRETATLKCYPIPRHDTVYWYQQGPGQDPQFLISFYEKMQSDKGSIPDRFSAQQFSDYHSELNMSSLELGDSALYFCASSLGGGTFTDTQYFGPGTRLTVL.

The gene calls are TRBV7-9 and TRBJ2-7; 7 nucleotides agree with TRBD1. Trimming at V came to 6 bases and at J to 2 bases, leaving 10 bases not matched to a gene. CDR3 length equals 15 residues. In germline, CDR1 is SEHNR, CDR2 FQNEAQ (reference sequence). The CDR3 loop reads CASSSADRDTYEQYF. In DNA form, the CDR3 reads TGTGCCAGCAGTTCCGCAGACAGGGATACCTACGAGCAGTACTTC.

The chain joins TRBV28 to TRBJ2-2, with D perhaps TRBD1 (6 bases). The CDR3 is 15 amino acids. CDR1 and CDR2 (germline): MDHEN, SYDVKM. The V gene lost 7 bases and the J gene lost 4 bases, with 16 bases spanning the gap. The CDR3: CASKPQLGGTGELFF. As DNA, the CDR3 is TGTGCCAGCAAACCCCAGTTAGGGGGCACCGGGGAGCTGTTTTTT.

The chain uses TRBV29-1 and TRBJ1-1, with TRBD1 as a possible D gene (5 bases). The CDR3 has 13 residues. The V end lost 7 bases, the J end lost 1 base, and 13 bases lay between the germline ends. From germline, CDR1 is SQVTM and CDR2 ANQGSEA. The CDR3 protein is CSGAQGTNTEAFF. The DNA for the CDR3 is TGCAGCGGGGCCCAGGGCACGAACACTGAAGCTTTCTTT.

V gene TRBV11-3 combines with J gene TRBJ2-5, with 10 bases fitting TRBD1. The CDR3 is made up of 15 amino acids. Germline V CDR1 and CDR2: SGHNT, YENEEA. With 5 bases clipped from V and 5 bases from J, the junction kept 8 bases outside the gene matches. The CDR3 DNA reads as TGTGCCAGCAGCCAGGGACAGGGGAAGTGGGAGACCCAGTACTTC. Translation gives CASSQGQGKWETQYF.

V gene TRBV9 combines with J gene TRBJ1-1; D gene uncertain. Trimming left V 0 bases short and J 5 bases short, with 8 bases between. Germline values: CDR1 SGDLS, CDR2 YYNGEE. The CDR3 runs 13 residues. This chain's CDR3 is CASSVAILTEAFF. DNA for the CDR3: TGTGCCAGCAGCGTAGCTATACTTACTGAAGCTTTCTTT.

J is TRBJ1-5 and V is TRBV6-5; D might be TRBD1 (6 bases). The length of the CDR3 is 14 residues. Germline CDR1 reads MNHEY; CDR2 reads SVGAGI. The V gene lost 6 bases and the J gene lost 6 bases, with 15 bases spanning the gap. For the CDR3, the DNA is TGTGCCAGCAGCCACAGGGACGCGGCTCAGCCCCAGCATTTT. This sequence encodes CASSHRDAAQPQHF.

The chain recombines TRBV5-1 with TRBJ2-6; D possibly corresponds to TRBD1 (6 bases). V was shortened by 5 bases and J by 4 bases, with 19 bases between the two germline ends. Germline CDR1 SGHRS, CDR2 YFSETQ. The CDR3 has 17 amino acids. The CDR3 coding sequence is TGCGCCAGCAGTTATCGACAGGCCCTCTCGGGGGCCAACGTCCTGACTTTC. The encoded protein is CASSYRQALSGANVLTF.

V usage is TRBV30 and J usage is TRBJ2-5; no firm D call. The length of the CDR3 is 11 residues. The germline gives CDR1 GTSNPN, CDR2 SVGIG (reference sequence). V lost 5 bases, J lost 0 bases, and 4 bases lay in between. The CDR3, as DNA: TGTGCCTGGGCTCACCAAGAGACCCAGTACTTC. Translated, it gives CAWAHQETQYF.